The T cell receptor beta chain described here comes from a study of CD8+CD57+ T cells in acquired aplastic anemia (dated by TCRdb to 2017 to 2018). Study-wide context: A mean of approximately 3 ug of DNA, ranging from roughly 0.19 to 27.4 ug, was extracted from sorted CD4+ and CD8+ cells. Mean read counts for healthy donor samples were some 10 million for CD4+ cells and 11.0 million for CD8+ cells. What the authors observed across the whole study: CD8+ Simpson's diversity did not differ significantly between patients and healthy controls (P=0.060). Around 28 CD8+ CDR3 sequences were found to be shared between patients and controls, but these sequences appeared to be highly expressed in patients and within the immunodominant clones of the patients.

There are a few counts of this clonotype. Its binding antigen is unknown. No much larger clonotype is one base removed from it; base qualities were not supplied. The study deep-sequenced TCR repertoires of sorted CD4+ and CD8+ blood T cells from severe aplastic anemia patients and healthy subjects. Ficoll-Paque density gradient centrifugation was used to isolate peripheral blood mononuclear cells. Before DNA was extracted, CD4+ and CD8+ T cells were sorted using either FACS or magnetic beads. Genomic DNA served as template for TCR beta VDJ combination and CDR3 sequence profiling. An Illumina HiSeq 2000 was used for TCR repertoire sequencing. The published analysis was carried out like this. TRBV/TRBJ rearrangement plots, CDR3 size and DJ length profiles, and Simpson's diversity index were used to assess repertoires. Whichever DNA sequence was most abundant in the deep sequencing data was defined as the immunodominant clone. CDR3 amino acid sequences were screened for sharing across subjects and compared with published repertoires and the VDJdb database. TCRdb itself trimmed the public reads at Q25 with fastp, ran MiXCR and retained productive beta chains. One record per CDR3 amino acid sequence lists the most common genes and DNA. The authors' filters were not applied to this entry. Present in this sample are approximately 200,000 distinct CDR3 sequences, over 55% of which were seen just once. 25% to 30% of the sample is held by the ten biggest clonotypes.

This TCR was sampled from a human donor in good health. The sample consisted of sorted CD4+, CD8+, or CD8+CD57+ T cells (not recorded which) from PBMCs.

CDR3 region: CASSLVASGSAHEQYF. Read as DNA, the sequence is TGCGCCAGCAGCTTGGTCGCGTCGGGAAGCGCCCACGAGCAGTACTTC. The V and J segments used are TRBV5-1 and TRBJ2-7, and perhaps TRBD2 as D gene, on 5 matching bases. From the cysteine through the phenylalanine, the CDR3 covers 16 amino acids. CDR3 DNA only is kept here, 48 bases in frame from base 1. For CDR1 and CDR2, the germline V gene lists SGHRS and YFSETQ. V is reduced by 0 bases and J by 5 bases, leaving a spacing of 18 bases between them. This CDR3, with the reference TRBV5-1 and TRBJ2-7 proteins standing in past its ends, gives the full variable domain KAGVTQTPRYLIKTRGQQVTLSCSPISGHRSVSWYQQTPGQGLQFLFEYFSETQRNKGNFPGRFSGRQFSNSRSEMNVSTLELGDSALYLCASSLVASGSAHEQYFGPGTRLTVT.